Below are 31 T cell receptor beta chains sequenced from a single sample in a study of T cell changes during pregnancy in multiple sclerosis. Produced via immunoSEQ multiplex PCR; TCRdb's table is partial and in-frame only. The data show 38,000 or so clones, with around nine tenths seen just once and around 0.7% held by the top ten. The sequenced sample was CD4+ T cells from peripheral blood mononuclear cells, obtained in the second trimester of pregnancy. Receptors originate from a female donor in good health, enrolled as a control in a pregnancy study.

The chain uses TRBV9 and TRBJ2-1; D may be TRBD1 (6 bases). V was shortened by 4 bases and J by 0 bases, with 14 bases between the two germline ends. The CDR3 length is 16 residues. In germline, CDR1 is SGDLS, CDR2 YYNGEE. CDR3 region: CASSPSSDSSYNEQFF. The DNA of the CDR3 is TGTGCCAGCAGCCCCTCGTCGGACAGCTCCTACAATGAGCAGTTCTTC.

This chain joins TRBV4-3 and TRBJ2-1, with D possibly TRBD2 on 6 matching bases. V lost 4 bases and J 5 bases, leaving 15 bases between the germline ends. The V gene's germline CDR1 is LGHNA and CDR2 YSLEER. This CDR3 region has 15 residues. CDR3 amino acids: CASSPRLVQNNEQFF. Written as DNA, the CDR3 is TGCGCCAGCAGCCCCCGACTAGTACAAAACAATGAGCAGTTCTTC.

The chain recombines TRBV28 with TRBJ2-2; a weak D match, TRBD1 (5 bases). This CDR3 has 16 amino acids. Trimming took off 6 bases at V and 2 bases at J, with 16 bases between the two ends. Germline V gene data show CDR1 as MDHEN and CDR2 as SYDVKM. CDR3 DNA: TGTGCCAGCAGCCTGCAGGGTCCGACAAACACCGGGGAGCTGTTTTTT. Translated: CASSLQGPTNTGELFF. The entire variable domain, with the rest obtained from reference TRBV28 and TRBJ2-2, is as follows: DVKVTQSSRYLVKRTGEKVFLECVQDMDHENMFWYRQDPGLGLRLIYFSYDVKMKEKGDIPEGYSVSREKKERFSLILESASTNQTSMYLCASSLQGPTNTGELFFGEGSRLTVL.

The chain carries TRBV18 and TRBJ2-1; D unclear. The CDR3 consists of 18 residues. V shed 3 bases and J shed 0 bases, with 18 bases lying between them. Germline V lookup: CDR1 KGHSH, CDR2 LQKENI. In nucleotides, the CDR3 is TGTGCCAGCTCACCCTCATCCCCTAAAGTGAGCTCCTACAATGAGCAGTTCTTC. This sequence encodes CASSPSSPKVSSYNEQFF.

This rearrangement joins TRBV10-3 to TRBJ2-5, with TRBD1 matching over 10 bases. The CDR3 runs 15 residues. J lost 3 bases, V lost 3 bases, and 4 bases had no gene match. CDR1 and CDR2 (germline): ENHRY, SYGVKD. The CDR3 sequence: CAISERTGGEETQYF. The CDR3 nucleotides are TGTGCCATCAGTGAAAGGACAGGGGGGGAAGAGACCCAGTACTTC.

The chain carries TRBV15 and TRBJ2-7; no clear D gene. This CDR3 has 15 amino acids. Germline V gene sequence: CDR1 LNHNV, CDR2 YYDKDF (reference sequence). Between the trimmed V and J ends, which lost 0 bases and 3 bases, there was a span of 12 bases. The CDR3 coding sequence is TGTGCCACCAGCAGAGATCCCGTGGGCCTCTACGAGCAGTACTTC. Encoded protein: CATSRDPVGLYEQYF.

The CDR3 is CASAPRGLTASPLHF. Here the CDR3 DNA reads TGTGCCAGCGCTCCCAGAGGACTGACTGCTTCACCCCTCCACTTT. The J gene is TRBJ1-6, the V gene TRBV6-5; unclear D gene. CDR1 and CDR2 from the germline V gene are MNHEY and SVGAGI. V lost 8 bases, J lost 9 bases, and 20 bases lay in between. The CDR3 spans 15 residues.

The chain's CDR3 is CASTRQVDTEAFF. The DNA for the CDR3 is TGTGCCAGCACCCGACAGGTGGACACTGAAGCTTTCTTT. The rearrangement uses TRBV6-6 and TRBJ1-1, with D tentatively TRBD1 (6 bases). CDR1 is MNHNY, CDR2 SVGAGI, per germline (reference sequence). The CDR3 runs to 13 residues. Deletions cut 7 bases from V and 3 bases from J, with 12 bases between.

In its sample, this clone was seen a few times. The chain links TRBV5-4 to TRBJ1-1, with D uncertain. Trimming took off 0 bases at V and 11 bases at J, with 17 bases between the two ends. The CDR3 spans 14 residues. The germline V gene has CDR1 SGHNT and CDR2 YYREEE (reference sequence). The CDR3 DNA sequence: TGTGCCAGCAGCTTGGATCGCCTCGTCCCCGAGGCTTTCTTT. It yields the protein CASSLDRLVPEAFF.

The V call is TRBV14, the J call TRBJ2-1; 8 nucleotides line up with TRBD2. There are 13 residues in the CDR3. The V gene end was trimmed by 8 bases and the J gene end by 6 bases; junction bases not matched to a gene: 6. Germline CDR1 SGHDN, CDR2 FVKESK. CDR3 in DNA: TGTGCCAGCTTCGGGGGGGCCGGCAATGAGCAGTTCTTC. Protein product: CASFGGAGNEQFF.

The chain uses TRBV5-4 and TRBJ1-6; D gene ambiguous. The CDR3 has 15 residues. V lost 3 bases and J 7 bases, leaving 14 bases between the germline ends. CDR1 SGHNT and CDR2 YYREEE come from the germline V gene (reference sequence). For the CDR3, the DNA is TGTGCCAGCAGCTATTATACACCCTCAAATTCACCCCTCCACTTT. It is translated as CASSYYTPSNSPLHF.

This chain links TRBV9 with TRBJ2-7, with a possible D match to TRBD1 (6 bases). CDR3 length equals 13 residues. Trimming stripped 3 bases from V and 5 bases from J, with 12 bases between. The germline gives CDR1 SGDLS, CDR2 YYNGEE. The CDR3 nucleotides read TGTGCCAGCAGCGACAGGGATGGGAACGAGCAGTACTTC. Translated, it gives CASSDRDGNEQYF.

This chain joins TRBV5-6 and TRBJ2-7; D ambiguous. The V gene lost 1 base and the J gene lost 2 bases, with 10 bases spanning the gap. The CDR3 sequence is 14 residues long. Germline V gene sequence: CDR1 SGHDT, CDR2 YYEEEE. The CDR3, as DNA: TGTGCCAGCAGCTTGACAGCTATCCCCTACGAGCAGTACTTC. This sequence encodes CASSLTAIPYEQYF.

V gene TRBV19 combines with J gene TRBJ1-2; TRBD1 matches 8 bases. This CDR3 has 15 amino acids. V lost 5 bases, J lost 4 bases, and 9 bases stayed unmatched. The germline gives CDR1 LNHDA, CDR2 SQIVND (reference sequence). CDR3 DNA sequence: TGTGCCAGTAGTCCGCGACAGGGGACGGGCTATGGCTACACCTTC. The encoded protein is CASSPRQGTGYGYTF. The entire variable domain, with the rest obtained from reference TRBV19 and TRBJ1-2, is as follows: DGGITQSPKYLFRKEGQNVTLSCEQNLNHDAMYWYRQDPGQGLRLIYYSQIVNDFQKGDIAEGYSVSREKKESFPLTVTSAQKNPTAFYLCASSPRQGTGYGYTFGSGTRLTVV.

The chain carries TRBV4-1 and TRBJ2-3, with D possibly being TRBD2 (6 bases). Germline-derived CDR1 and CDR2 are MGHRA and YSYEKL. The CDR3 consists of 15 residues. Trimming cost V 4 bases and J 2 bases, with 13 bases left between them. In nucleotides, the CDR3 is TGCGCCAGCAGCCGGCTGGGGGGTCCCACAGATACGCAGTATTTT. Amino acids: CASSRLGGPTDTQYF.

CDR3 sequence reads: CASSPLRTENTGELFF. The CDR3, as DNA: TGTGCCAGCTCACCACTGCGGACAGAGAACACCGGGGAGCTGTTTTTT. The chain joins TRBV18 to TRBJ2-2; maybe TRBD1 (6 bases). The CDR3 contains 16 residues. V was shortened by 1 base and J by 1 base, with 10 bases between the two germline ends. Per germline, CDR1 KGHSH and CDR2 LQKENI.

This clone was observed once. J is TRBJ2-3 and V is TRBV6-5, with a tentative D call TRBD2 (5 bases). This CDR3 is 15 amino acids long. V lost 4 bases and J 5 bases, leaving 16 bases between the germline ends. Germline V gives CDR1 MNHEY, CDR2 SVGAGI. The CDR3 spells CASSFGPRREDTQYF. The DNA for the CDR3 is TGTGCCAGCAGTTTTGGACCGCGCCGGGAAGATACGCAGTATTTT.

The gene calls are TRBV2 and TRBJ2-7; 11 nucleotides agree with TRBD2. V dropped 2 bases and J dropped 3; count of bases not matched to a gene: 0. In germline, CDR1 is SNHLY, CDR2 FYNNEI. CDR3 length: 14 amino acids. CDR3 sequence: CASSETSGSYEQYF. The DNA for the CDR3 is TGTGCCAGCAGTGAAACTAGCGGGAGCTACGAGCAGTACTTC.

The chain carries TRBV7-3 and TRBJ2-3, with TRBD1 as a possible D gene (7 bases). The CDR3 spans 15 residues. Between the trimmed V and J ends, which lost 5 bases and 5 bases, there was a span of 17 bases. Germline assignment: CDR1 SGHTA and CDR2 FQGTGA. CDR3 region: CASSPRGDTLDTQYF. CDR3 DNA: TGTGCCAGCAGCCCCAGGGGGGACACGCTAGATACGCAGTATTTT.

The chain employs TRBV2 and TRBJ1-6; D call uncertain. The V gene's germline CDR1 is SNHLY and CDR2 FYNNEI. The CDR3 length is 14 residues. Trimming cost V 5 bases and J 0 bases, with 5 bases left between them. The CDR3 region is CASSLSSYNSPLHF. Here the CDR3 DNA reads TGTGCCAGCAGTTTGAGCTCCTATAATTCACCCCTCCACTTT.

The CDR3 nucleotides are TGCAGTGCTGAAGGGGTAGATACGCAGTATTTT. This gives the protein CSAEGVDTQYF. The chain has TRBV20-1 and TRBJ2-3, with D possibly being TRBD1 (5 bases). The length of the CDR3 is 11 residues. The germline gives CDR1 DFQATT, CDR2 SNEGSKA (reference sequence). The V end was cut by 5 bases, the J end by 5 bases, with 8 bases between.

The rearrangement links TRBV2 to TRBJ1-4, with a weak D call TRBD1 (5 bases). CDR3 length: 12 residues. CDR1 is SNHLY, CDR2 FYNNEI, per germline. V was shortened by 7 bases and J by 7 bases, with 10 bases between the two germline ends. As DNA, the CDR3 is TGTGCCAGCACCAGGGTCGGTGAAAAACTGTTTTTT. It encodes CASTRVGEKLFF.

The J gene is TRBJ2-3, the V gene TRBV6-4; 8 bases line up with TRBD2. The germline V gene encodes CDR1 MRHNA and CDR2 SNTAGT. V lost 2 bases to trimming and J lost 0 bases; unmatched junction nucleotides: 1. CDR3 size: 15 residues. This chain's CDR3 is CASSDGGGSTDTQYF. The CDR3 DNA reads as TGTGCCAGCAGTGACGGCGGGGGGAGCACAGATACGCAGTATTTT.

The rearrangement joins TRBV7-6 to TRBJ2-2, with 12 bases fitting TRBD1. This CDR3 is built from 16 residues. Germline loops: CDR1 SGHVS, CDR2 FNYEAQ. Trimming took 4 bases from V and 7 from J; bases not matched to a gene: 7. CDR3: CASSSGQGALGGELFF. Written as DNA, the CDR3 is TGTGCCAGCAGCTCGGGACAGGGGGCGCTCGGCGGGGAGCTGTTTTTT.

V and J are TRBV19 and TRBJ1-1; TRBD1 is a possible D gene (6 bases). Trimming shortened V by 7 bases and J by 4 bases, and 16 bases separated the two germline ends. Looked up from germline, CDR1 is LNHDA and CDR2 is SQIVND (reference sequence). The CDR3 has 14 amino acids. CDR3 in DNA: TGTGCCAGTACGAAGGGGGGGGCGGTCACTGAAGCTTTCTTT. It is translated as CASTKGGAVTEAFF.

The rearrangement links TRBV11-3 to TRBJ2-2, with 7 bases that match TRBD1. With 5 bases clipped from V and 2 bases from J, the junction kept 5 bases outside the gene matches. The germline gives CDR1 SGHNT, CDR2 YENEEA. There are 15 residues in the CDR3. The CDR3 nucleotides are TGTGCCAGCAGCCCGACAGGGTCTAACACCGGGGAGCTGTTTTTT. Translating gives CASSPTGSNTGELFF.

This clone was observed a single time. DNA of the CDR3: TGTGCCAGCAGCACTGGTTCTGGAAACACCATATATTTT. This codes for CASSTGSGNTIYF. The rearrangement joins TRBV11-3 to TRBJ1-3; D is unresolved. Per the germline V gene, CDR1 is SGHNT and CDR2 is YENEEA. Trimming pared 5 bases from V and 1 base from J, leaving 6 bases between. The CDR3 sequence is 13 residues long.

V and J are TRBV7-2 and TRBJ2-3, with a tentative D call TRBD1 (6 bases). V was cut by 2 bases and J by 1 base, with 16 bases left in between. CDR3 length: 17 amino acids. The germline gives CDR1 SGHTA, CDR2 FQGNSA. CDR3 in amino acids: CASSLNPQGRGTDTQYF. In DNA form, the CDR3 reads TGTGCCAGCAGCTTAAACCCACAGGGCAGGGGCACAGATACGCAGTATTTT.

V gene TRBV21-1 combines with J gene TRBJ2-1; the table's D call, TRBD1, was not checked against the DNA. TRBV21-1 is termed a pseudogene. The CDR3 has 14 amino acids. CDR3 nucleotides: TGTGCCAGCAGCAAAGATGACAACTACAATGAGCAGTTCTTC. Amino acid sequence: CASSKDDNYNEQFF.

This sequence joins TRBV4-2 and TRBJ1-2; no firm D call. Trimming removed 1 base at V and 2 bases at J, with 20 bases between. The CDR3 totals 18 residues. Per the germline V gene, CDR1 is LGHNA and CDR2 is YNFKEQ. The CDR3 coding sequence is TGTGCCAGCAGCCAAGTCGGCGGGATTTCAACAGTAAACTATGGCTACACCTTC. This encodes CASSQVGGISTVNYGYTF.

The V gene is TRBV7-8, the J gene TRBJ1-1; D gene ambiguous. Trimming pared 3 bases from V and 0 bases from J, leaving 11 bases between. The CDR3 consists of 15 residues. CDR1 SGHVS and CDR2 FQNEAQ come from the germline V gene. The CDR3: CASSFSEGMNTEAFF. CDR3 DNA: TGTGCCAGCAGCTTCTCTGAGGGCATGAACACTGAAGCTTTCTTT.